This TCR beta chain was captured in a study of blood T cell repertoires in COVID-19. Looking at the study overall: Samples representing acute and convalescent COVID-19 were sourced from the United States, Italy and Spain. The cDNA or gDNA used as material had been derived from T cells, B-cell-depleted T cells, or PBMCs.

The CDR3 contains 17 residues. CDR1 is SGHRS, CDR2 YFSETQ, per germline. J gave up 0 bases and V 0 bases, and 4 bases lay outside the gene matches. The sample holds one count of this clone. In the source study's methods: Estimated nucleated cell counts came from reference gene primer amplification. Assay: immunoSEQ multiplex PCR; the TCRdb copy retains only in-frame clones and omits some. D and trimming come from the DNA, and the V and J calls and clone size come from that table. The sample has roughly 250,000 clones; approximately 79% are singletons. The sequenced sample was peripheral blood. The sequence derives from a woman in her 40s with active or convalescent COVID-19. The chain joins TRBV5-1 to TRBJ2-1, with 9 bases that match TRBD1. In DNA, the CDR3 is TGCGCCAGCAGCTTGGGGGGACAGGGTAGCTCCTACAATGAGCAGTTCTTC. Its protein product is CASSLGGQGSSYNEQFF.